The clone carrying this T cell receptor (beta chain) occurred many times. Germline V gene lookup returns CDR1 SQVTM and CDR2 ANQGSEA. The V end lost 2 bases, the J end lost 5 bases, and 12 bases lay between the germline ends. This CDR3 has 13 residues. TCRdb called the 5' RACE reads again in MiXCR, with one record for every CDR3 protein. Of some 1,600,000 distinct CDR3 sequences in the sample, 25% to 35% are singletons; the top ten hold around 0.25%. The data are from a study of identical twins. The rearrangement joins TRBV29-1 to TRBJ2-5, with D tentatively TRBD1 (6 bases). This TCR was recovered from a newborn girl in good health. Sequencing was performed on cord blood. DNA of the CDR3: TGCAGCGTTGAAAGAAACAGGGCGGAGACCCAGTACTTC. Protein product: CSVERNRAETQYF.